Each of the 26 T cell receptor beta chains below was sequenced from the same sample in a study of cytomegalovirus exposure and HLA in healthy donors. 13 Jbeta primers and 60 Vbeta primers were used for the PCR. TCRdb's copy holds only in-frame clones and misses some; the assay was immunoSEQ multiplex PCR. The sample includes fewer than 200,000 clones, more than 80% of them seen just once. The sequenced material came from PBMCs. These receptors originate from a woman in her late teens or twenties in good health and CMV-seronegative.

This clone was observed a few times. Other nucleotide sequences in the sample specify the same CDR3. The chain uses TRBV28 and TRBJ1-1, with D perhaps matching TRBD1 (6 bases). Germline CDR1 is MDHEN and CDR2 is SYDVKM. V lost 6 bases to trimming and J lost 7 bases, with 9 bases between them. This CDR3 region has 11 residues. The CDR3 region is CASSLGGEAFF. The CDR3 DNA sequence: TGTGCCAGCAGCCTAGGGGGTGAAGCTTTCTTT.

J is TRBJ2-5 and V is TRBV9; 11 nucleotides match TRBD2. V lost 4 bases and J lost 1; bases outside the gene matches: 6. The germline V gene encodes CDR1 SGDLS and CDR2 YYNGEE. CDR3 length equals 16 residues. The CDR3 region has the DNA TGTGCCAGCAGCACCCGACTAGCGGGGTCCCAAGAGACCCAGTACTTC. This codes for CASSTRLAGSQETQYF.

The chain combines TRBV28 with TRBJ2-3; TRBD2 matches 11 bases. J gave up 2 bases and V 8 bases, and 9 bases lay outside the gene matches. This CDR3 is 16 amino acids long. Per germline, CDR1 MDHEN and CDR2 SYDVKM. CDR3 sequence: CASSDPGLADTDTQYF. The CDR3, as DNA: TGTGCCAGCTCTGACCCGGGACTAGCGGACACAGATACGCAGTATTTT.

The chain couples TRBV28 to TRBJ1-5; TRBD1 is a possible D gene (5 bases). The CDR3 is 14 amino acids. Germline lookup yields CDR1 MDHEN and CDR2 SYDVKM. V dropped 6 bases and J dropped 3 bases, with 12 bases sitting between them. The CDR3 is CASSGGYTNQPQHF. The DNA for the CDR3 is TGTGCCAGCAGCGGGGGTTACACCAATCAGCCCCAGCATTTT.

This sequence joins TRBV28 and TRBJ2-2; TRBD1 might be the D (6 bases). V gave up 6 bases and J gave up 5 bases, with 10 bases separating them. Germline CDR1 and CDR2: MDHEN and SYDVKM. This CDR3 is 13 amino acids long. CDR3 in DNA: TGTGCCAGCAGACAGGGAATTACCGGGGAGCTGTTTTTT. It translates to CASRQGITGELFF.

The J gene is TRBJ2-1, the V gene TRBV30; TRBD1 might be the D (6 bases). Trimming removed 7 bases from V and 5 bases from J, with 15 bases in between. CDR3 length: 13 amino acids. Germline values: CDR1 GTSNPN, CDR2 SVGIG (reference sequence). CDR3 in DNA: TGTGCCTTTAACAGGGTAATTAACAATGAGCAGTTCTTC. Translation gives CAFNRVINNEQFF.

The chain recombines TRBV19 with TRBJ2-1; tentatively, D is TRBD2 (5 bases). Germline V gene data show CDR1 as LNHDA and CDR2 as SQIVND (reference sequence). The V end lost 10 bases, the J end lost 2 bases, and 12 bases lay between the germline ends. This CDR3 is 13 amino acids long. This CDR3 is CATGSGTYNEQFF. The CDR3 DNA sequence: TGTGCCACCGGCTCCGGGACCTACAATGAGCAGTTCTTC.

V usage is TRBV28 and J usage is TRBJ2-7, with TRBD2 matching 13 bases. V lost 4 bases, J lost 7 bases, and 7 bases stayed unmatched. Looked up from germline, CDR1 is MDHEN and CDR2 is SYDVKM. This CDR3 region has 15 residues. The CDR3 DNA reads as TGTGCCAGCAGTTACGGGACTAGCGGGACTGGGGAGCAGTACTTC. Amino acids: CASSYGTSGTGEQYF.

CDR3 nucleotides: TGTGCCAGCAGTTTTTCAACAGGGTCGGGCAATTCACCCCTCCACTTT. It yields the protein CASSFSTGSGNSPLHF. The rearrangement links TRBV27 to TRBJ1-6, with D perhaps TRBD1 (6 bases). Trimming cost V 3 bases and J 7 bases, with 16 bases left between them. Per the germline V gene, CDR1 is MNHEY and CDR2 is SMNVEV (reference sequence). The CDR3 totals 16 residues.

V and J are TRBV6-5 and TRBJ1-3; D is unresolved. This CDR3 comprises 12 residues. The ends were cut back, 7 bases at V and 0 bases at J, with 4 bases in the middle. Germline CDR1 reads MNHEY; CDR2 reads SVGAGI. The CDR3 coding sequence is TGTGCCAGCATGAGCTCTGGAAACACCATATATTTT. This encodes CASMSSGNTIYF.

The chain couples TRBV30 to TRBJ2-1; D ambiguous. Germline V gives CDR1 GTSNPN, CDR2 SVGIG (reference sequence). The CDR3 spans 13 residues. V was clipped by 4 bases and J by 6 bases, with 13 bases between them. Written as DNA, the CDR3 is TGTGCCTGGAATCTGCTAGTTGGCAATGAGCAGTTCTTC. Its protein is CAWNLLVGNEQFF.

CDR3 region: CAWSTQGGYTF. The CDR3 region has the DNA TGTGCCTGGAGTACGCAGGGTGGCTACACCTTC. The chain is built from TRBV30 and TRBJ1-2, with D perhaps TRBD1 (5 bases). V was clipped by 2 bases and J by 7 bases, with 8 bases between them. CDR3 size: 11 residues. CDR1 is GTSNPN, CDR2 SVGIG, per germline (reference sequence).

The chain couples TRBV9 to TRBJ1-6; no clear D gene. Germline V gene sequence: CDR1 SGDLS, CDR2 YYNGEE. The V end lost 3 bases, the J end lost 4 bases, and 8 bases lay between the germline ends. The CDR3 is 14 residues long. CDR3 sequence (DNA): TGTGCCAGCAGCGCTTATCCTTATAATTCACCCCTCCACTTT. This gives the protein CASSAYPYNSPLHF.

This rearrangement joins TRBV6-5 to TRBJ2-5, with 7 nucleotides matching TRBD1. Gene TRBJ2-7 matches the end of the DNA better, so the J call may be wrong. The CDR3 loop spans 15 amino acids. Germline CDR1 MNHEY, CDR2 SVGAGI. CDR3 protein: CASRTSQGNSYEQYF. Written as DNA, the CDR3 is TGTGCCAGCAGAACCTCACAGGGGAACTCCTACGAGCAGTACTTC.

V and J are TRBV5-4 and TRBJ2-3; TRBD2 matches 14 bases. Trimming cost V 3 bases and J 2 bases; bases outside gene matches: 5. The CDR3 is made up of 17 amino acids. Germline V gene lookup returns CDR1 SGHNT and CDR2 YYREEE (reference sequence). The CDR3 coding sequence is TGTGCCAGCAGCTACGGGACTAGCGGGAGAGTCACAGATACGCAGTATTTT. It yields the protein CASSYGTSGRVTDTQYF.

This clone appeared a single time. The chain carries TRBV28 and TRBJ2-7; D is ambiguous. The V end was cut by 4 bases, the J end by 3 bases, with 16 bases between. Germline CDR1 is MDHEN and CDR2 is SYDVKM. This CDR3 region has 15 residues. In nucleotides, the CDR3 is TGTGCCAGCAGTTCTCCTAACCCCCTAAACTACGAGCAGTACTTC. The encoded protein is CASSSPNPLNYEQYF.

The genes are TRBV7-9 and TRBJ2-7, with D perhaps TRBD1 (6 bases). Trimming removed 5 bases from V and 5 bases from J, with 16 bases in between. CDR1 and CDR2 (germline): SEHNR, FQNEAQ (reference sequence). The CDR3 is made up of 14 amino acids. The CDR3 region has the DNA TGTGCCAGCAGCCCTAGGGGGACACTACACGAGCAGTACTTC. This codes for CASSPRGTLHEQYF. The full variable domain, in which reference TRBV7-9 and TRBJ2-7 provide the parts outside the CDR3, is DTGVSQNPRHKITKRGQNVTFRCDPISEHNRLYWYRQTLGQGPEFLTYFQNEAQLEKSRLLSDRFSAERPKGSFSTLEIQRTEQGDSAMYLCASSPRGTLHEQYFGPGTRLTVT.

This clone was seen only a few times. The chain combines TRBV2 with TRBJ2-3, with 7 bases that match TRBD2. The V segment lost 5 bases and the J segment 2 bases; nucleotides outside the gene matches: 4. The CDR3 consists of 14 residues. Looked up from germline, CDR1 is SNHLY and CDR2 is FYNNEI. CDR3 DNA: TGTGCCAGCAGTTTGCTAGCGGCCACAGATACGCAGTATTTT. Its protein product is CASSLLAATDTQYF.

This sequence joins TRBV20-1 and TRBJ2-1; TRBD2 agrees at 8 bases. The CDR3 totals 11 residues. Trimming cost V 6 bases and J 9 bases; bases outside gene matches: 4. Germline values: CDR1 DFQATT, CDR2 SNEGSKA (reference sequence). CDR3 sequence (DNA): TGCAGTGCAAGCGGGAGCGGTGAGCAGTTCTTC. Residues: CSASGSGEQFF.

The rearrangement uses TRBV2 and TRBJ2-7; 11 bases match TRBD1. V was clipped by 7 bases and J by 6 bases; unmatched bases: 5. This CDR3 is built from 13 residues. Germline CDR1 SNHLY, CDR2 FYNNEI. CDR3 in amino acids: CASKVGTGGEQYF. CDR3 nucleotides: TGTGCCAGCAAAGTGGGGACAGGGGGCGAGCAGTACTTC.

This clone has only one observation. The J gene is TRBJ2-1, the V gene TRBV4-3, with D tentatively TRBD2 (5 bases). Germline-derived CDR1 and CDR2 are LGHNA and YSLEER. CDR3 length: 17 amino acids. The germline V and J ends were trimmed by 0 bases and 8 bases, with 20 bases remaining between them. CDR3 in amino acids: CASSQDKGLRTWDEQFF. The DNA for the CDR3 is TGCGCCAGCAGCCAAGATAAAGGACTGCGGACCTGGGATGAGCAGTTCTTC.

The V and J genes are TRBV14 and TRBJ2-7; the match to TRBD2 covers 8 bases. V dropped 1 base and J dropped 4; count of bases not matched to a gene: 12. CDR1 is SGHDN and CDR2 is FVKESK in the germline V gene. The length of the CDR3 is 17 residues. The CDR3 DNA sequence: TGTGCCAGCAGCCAAGGGGATTCCGGGAGGGCCGTGTACGAGCAGTACTTC. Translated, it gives CASSQGDSGRAVYEQYF.

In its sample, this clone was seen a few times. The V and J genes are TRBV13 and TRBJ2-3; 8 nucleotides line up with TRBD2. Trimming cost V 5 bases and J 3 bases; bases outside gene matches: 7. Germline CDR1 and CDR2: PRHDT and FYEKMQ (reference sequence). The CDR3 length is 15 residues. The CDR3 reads CASSASGSLTDTQYF. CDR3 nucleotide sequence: TGTGCCAGCAGCGCCAGCGGGAGCTTAACAGATACGCAGTATTTT.

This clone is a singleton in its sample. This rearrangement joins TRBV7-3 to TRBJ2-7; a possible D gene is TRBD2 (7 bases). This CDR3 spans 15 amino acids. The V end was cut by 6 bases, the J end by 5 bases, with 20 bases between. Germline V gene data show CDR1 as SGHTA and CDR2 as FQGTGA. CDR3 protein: CASSYRGGASDEQYF. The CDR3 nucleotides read TGTGCCAGCAGTTATAGGGGGGGCGCCTCGGACGAGCAGTACTTC.

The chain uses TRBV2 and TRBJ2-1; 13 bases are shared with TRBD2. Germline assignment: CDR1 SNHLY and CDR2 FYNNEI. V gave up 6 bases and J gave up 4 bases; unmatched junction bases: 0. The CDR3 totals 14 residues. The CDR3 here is CASRTSGRYNEQFF. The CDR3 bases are TGTGCCAGCAGGACTAGCGGGAGGTACAATGAGCAGTTCTTC.

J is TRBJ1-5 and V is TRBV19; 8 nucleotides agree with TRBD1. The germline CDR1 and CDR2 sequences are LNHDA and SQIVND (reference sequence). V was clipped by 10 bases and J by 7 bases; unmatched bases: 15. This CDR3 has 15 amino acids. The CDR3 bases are TGTGCCACCACCCGACAGACAGGGGCAGAGCAGCCCCAGCATTTT. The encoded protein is CATTRQTGAEQPQHF.